This T cell receptor (beta chain) originates from a study of control samples from healthy donors and cancer patients (dated by TCRdb to 2020 to 2022). Library generation was performed with the immunoSEQ multiplex PCR assay. TCRdb retrieved this table from immuneACCESS and kept in-frame rearrangements only. Not all clones are present; in checked studies, unresolved V genes account for under half, and no reason is known for the remainder. The sample table records about 51,000 clones; over 70% of these occur just once. The biggest ten clones account for roughly a tenth of the sample. For CDR1 and CDR2, the germline V gene (reference sequence) lists SEHNR and FQNEAQ. The CDR3 spans 15 residues, from the cysteine through the phenylalanine. The entry retains the CDR3 DNA only, 45 bases that are in frame from base 1. V ends up 4 bases short and J 2 bases short, with an unmatched junction base count of 6.

Concerning this clone: Its antigen specificity is not known. Qualities for individual bases were not recorded, and no much larger clone is one base off.

The chain uses TRBV7-9 and TRBJ2-5, with 8 junctional bases fitting TRBD1. The clonotype was recovered from a man between 65 and 85 years old in good health. The sequenced sample was blood. The CDR3 has the sequence CASSSVGTGQETQYF. The bases are TGTGCCAGCAGCTCGGTGGGGACAGGACAAGAGACCCAGTACTTC.